The 28 T cell receptor beta chains below come from one sample, sequenced in a study of blood T cell repertoires in COVID-19. The method was immunoSEQ multiplex PCR; TCRdb's version includes in-frame clones alone and lacks a portion of them. Of 120,000 to 150,000 clones in the sample, 85% were seen once. Sequenced material: peripheral blood. All receptors come from a middle-aged woman with active or convalescent COVID-19.

The chain has TRBV6-2 or TRBV6-3 and TRBJ1-2; D not resolved. CDR1 is MNHEY, CDR2 SVGEGT, per germline. Trimming left V 2 bases short and J 5 bases short, with 9 bases between. The CDR3 loop spans 13 amino acids. CDR3 DNA sequence: TGTGCCAGCAGTTACGAGGCGGGATATGGCTACACCTTC. It codes for CASSYEAGYGYTF.

This sequence joins TRBV5-1 and TRBJ2-7; tentatively, D is TRBD2 (7 bases). Between the trimmed V and J ends, which lost 4 bases and 3 bases, there was a span of 20 bases. The CDR3 is 16 amino acids. Germline CDR1 and CDR2: SGHRS and YFSETQ. The CDR3 protein is CASSRGASGLVYEQYF. In DNA, the CDR3 is TGCGCCAGCAGCCGGGGGGCCTCAGGGTTGGTCTACGAGCAGTACTTC.

Here the CDR3 reads CATSRERTLNTEAFF. CDR3 nucleotide sequence: TGTGCCACCAGCAGAGAGCGGACTCTGAACACTGAAGCTTTCTTT. The V and J genes are TRBV15 and TRBJ1-1, with D uncertain. This CDR3 contains 15 residues. V was pared by 0 bases and J by 0 bases, with 8 bases between. Per germline, CDR1 LNHNV and CDR2 YYDKDF (reference sequence).

About this clone: Additional DNA sequences in this sample encode the identical CDR3. This chain uses TRBV15 with TRBJ2-7, with 7 bases that match TRBD2. The CDR3 consists of 16 residues. In germline, CDR1 is LNHNV, CDR2 YYDKDF (reference sequence). With 1 base clipped from V and 3 bases from J, the junction kept 9 bases outside the gene matches. CDR3 nucleotide sequence: TGTGCCACCAGCAGAGCTTGGGGGGGTCGGGGCTACGAGCAGTACTTC. This translates into CATSRAWGGRGYEQYF.

DNA for the CDR3: TGTGCCATCAGTGAGTGGGGGGGGGCGGTGAACACTGAAGCTTTCTTT. It specifies CAISEWGGAVNTEAFF. V and J are TRBV10-3 and TRBJ1-1; D may be TRBD1 (6 bases). Between the trimmed V and J ends, which lost 1 base and 0 bases, there was a span of 12 bases. Germline CDR1 ENHRY, CDR2 SYGVKD. CDR3 length: 16 residues.

The rearrangement uses TRBV5-1 and TRBJ1-1; D might be TRBD1 (6 bases). This CDR3 has 14 residues. Trimming took off 3 bases at V and 7 bases at J, with 16 bases between the two ends. CDR1 SGHRS and CDR2 YFSETQ come from the germline V gene. In nucleotides, the CDR3 is TGCGCCAGCAGCTCCGGACAGCCGCCGTATGAAGCTTTCTTT. It encodes CASSSGQPPYEAFF.

The chain couples TRBV7-9 to TRBJ2-7, with D perhaps TRBD1 (6 bases). Trimming stripped 10 bases from V and 2 bases from J, with 15 bases between. CDR1 and CDR2 (germline): SEHNR, FQNEAQ (reference sequence). This CDR3 contains 13 residues. The CDR3 DNA reads as TGTGCCACCTCGGACAGTCCCACCTACGAGCAGTACTTC. Amino acid sequence: CATSDSPTYEQYF.

V usage is TRBV7-6 and J usage is TRBJ2-1, with no clear D. The CDR3 length is 17 residues. Germline CDR1 reads SGHVS; CDR2 reads FNYEAQ. V lost 7 bases, J lost 4 bases, and 23 bases lay in between. In nucleotides, the CDR3 is TGTGCCAGCACCCAGACGGCGAACAGTATGCTGTACAATGAGCAGTTCTTC. Residues: CASTQTANSMLYNEQFF.

The chain carries TRBV6-5 and TRBJ1-3, with D maybe TRBD1 (6 bases). Germline loops: CDR1 MNHEY, CDR2 SVGAGI. This CDR3 contains 14 residues. Trimming cost V 7 bases and J 3 bases, with 13 bases left between them. CDR3 region: CASTLQGNGNTIYF. The CDR3 bases are TGTGCCAGCACTCTCCAGGGGAATGGAAACACCATATATTTT.

The V call is TRBV19, the J call TRBJ1-1; D unresolved. Trimming took 3 bases from V and 0 from J, leaving 17 bases between them. This CDR3 spans 17 amino acids. CDR1 and CDR2 (germline): LNHDA, SQIVND (reference sequence). The CDR3 reads CASSILGELTVNTEAFF. The CDR3 DNA reads TGTGCCAGTAGTATTCTCGGGGAATTGACGGTGAACACTGAAGCTTTCTTT.

This chain uses TRBV28 with TRBJ1-1; 8 bases map to TRBD1. CDR3 length: 18 amino acids. Germline values: CDR1 MDHEN, CDR2 SYDVKM. The junction had 16 bases not matched to a gene; V was cut back by 3 bases and J by 4 bases. The CDR3 nucleotides are TGTGCCAGCAGTTTCTCCGCGGTACAGGGGGGGTGGGCCACTGAAGCTTTCTTT. It encodes CASSFSAVQGGWATEAFF.

This rearrangement joins TRBV29-1 to TRBJ2-7; 8 bases are a match to TRBD1. This CDR3 contains 12 residues. Germline CDR1 reads SQVTM; CDR2 reads ANQGSEA. V lost 4 bases and J lost 6; bases outside the gene matches: 5. This chain's CDR3 is CSVAQGAAEQYF. CDR3 sequence (DNA): TGCAGCGTTGCTCAGGGGGCAGCCGAGCAGTACTTC.

The rearrangement joins TRBV27 to TRBJ1-6, with unresolved D. The CDR3 loop spans 16 amino acids. The germline V gene has CDR1 MNHEY and CDR2 SMNVEV (reference sequence). V was trimmed by 0 bases and J by 4 bases, leaving 10 bases between them. CDR3 in amino acids: CASSLSVPAYNSPLHF. The DNA for the CDR3 is TGTGCCAGCAGTTTATCTGTACCAGCGTATAATTCACCCCTCCACTTT.

The rearrangement links TRBV10-2 to TRBJ2-7; perhaps TRBD1 as D (6 bases). Trimming pared 7 bases from V and 7 bases from J, leaving 20 bases between. Per germline, CDR1 WSHSY and CDR2 SAAADI. This CDR3 has 14 residues. The CDR3 sequence: CASKVGNRAQEQYF. The CDR3 DNA is TGCGCCAGCAAGGTAGGGAACAGGGCTCAGGAGCAGTACTTC.

V gene TRBV27 combines with J gene TRBJ2-7, with 10 bases identical to TRBD1. Germline values: CDR1 MNHEY, CDR2 SMNVEV (reference sequence). V trimming: 0 bases; J trimming: 2 bases; junction bases outside the gene matches: 4. This CDR3 is 16 amino acids long. The DNA of the CDR3 is TGTGCCAGCAGTTTATCGGGGGACAGGGGACCCTACGAGCAGTACTTC. Translation gives CASSLSGDRGPYEQYF.

V usage is TRBV15 and J usage is TRBJ1-3; no clear D. CDR3 length equals 15 residues. V was shortened by 0 bases and J by 1 base, with 7 bases between the two germline ends. CDR1 and CDR2 (germline): LNHNV, YYDKDF (reference sequence). The CDR3 sequence: CATSRDHLSGNTIYF. The DNA of the CDR3 is TGTGCCACCAGCAGAGACCACCTATCTGGAAACACCATATATTTT.

The V and J genes are TRBV6-5 and TRBJ2-1, with D unclear. V lost 8 bases to trimming and J lost 1 base, with 9 bases between them. This CDR3 is built from 13 residues. Germline V gene sequence: CDR1 MNHEY, CDR2 SVGAGI. Here the CDR3 reads CASHPQSYNEQFF. CDR3 coding DNA: TGTGCCAGCCACCCCCAGTCCTACAATGAGCAGTTCTTC.

The chain is built from TRBV2 and TRBJ2-1, with a weak D call TRBD1 (5 bases). This CDR3 contains 15 residues. V lost 2 bases, J lost 2 bases, and 10 bases lay in between. From germline, CDR1 is SNHLY and CDR2 FYNNEI. The CDR3 here is CASSEFQGPYNEQFF. The CDR3 region has the DNA TGTGCCAGCAGTGAATTCCAGGGCCCCTACAATGAGCAGTTCTTC.

V and J are TRBV11-2 and TRBJ1-3; TRBD1 might be the D (5 bases). Germline V CDR1 and CDR2: SGHAT, FQNNGV. CDR3 length equals 18 residues. Between the trimmed V and J ends, which lost 3 bases and 1 base, there was a span of 19 bases. DNA for the CDR3: TGTGCCAGCAGCTTGGATCCGACAGCCCCGAGATCTGGAAACACCATATATTTT. Encoded protein: CASSLDPTAPRSGNTIYF.

The chain combines TRBV28 with TRBJ1-5; possibly TRBD1 for D (5 bases). The CDR3 consists of 17 residues. Germline values: CDR1 MDHEN, CDR2 SYDVKM. V lost 1 base and J lost 1, with 14 bases in between. In DNA form, the CDR3 reads TGTGCCAGCAGTTTATTAGGGAGGGGCTTAAGCAATCAGCCCCAGCATTTT. Its protein product is CASSLLGRGLSNQPQHF.

The chain employs TRBV5-1 and TRBJ1-2; TRBD1 might be the D (5 bases). Germline-derived CDR1 and CDR2 are SGHRS and YFSETQ. CDR3 length: 14 amino acids. Trimming removed 4 bases from V and 7 bases from J, with 17 bases in between. The CDR3 protein is CASSLRDGGLGYTF. The CDR3 nucleotides are TGCGCCAGCAGCCTCCGGGACGGGGGTCTTGGCTACACCTTC.

The chain recombines TRBV28 with TRBJ2-2; TRBD2 agrees at 8 bases. Germline lookup yields CDR1 MDHEN and CDR2 SYDVKM. V lost 6 bases to trimming and J lost 0 bases; unmatched junction nucleotides: 0. The CDR3 totals 14 residues. This chain's CDR3 is CASRRGANTGELFF. CDR3 in DNA: TGTGCCAGCAGGCGGGGGGCGAACACCGGGGAGCTGTTTTTT.

This chain links TRBV11-2 with TRBJ2-7; D remains unclear. Germline values: CDR1 SGHAT, CDR2 FQNNGV. Trimming stripped 8 bases from V and 3 bases from J, with 8 bases between. The CDR3 is made up of 11 amino acids. This CDR3 reads CASRLNYEQYF. The CDR3 DNA reads as TGTGCCAGCCGACTCAACTACGAGCAGTACTTC.

This clone was recorded once. The chain joins TRBV5-5 to TRBJ2-2; TRBD1 is a possible D gene (6 bases). The germline V gene has CDR1 SGHKS and CDR2 YYEKEE (reference sequence). V lost 0 bases to trimming and J lost 3 bases, with 9 bases between them. The CDR3 covers 15 residues. For the CDR3, the DNA is TGTGCCAGCAGCTTGGAGGGGGACCACACCGGGGAGCTGTTTTTT. Translating it yields CASSLEGDHTGELFF.

This chain uses TRBV27 with TRBJ1-2, with 8 bases aligning to TRBD1. V shed 5 bases, J shed 3 bases, and the junction held 8 bases outside the gene matches. In germline, CDR1 is MNHEY, CDR2 SMNVEV (reference sequence). CDR3 size: 15 residues. DNA for the CDR3: TGTGCCAGCAGTCCGCGGACAGGGAGTCACTATGGCTACACCTTC. Its translation is CASSPRTGSHYGYTF.

V gene TRBV15 combines with J gene TRBJ1-5; TRBD1 is a possible D gene (5 bases). Deletions cut 5 bases from V and 12 bases from J, with 23 bases between. This CDR3 comprises 15 residues. The germline CDR1 and CDR2 sequences are LNHNV and YYDKDF (reference sequence). This CDR3 reads CATSGGKAGRSFQHF. The CDR3 nucleotides are TGTGCCACCAGCGGGGGGAAGGCAGGGAGGTCCTTCCAGCATTTT.

The J gene is TRBJ2-1, the V gene TRBV5-6, with 7 bases matching TRBD2. The germline gives CDR1 SGHDT, CDR2 YYEEEE. The CDR3 runs to 15 residues. V gave up 4 bases and J gave up 7 bases; unmatched junction bases: 11. CDR3 in DNA: TGTGCCAGCAGCGCCCCCAGGGAGGGGTTGAATGAGCAGTTCTTC. This encodes CASSAPREGLNEQFF.

The chain recombines TRBV24-1 with TRBJ1-1; D gene ambiguous. The CDR3 consists of 12 residues. V dropped 9 bases and J dropped 2 bases, with 9 bases sitting between them. CDR1 and CDR2 (germline): KGHDR, SFDVKD. In nucleotides, the CDR3 is TGTGCCACCCGTCAGGCCAACACTGAAGCTTTCTTT. Encoded protein: CATRQANTEAFF.